Listed below are T cell receptor beta chains from one sample, sequenced in a study of cytomegalovirus exposure and HLA in healthy donors. Sequenced by immunoSEQ multiplex PCR; TCRdb stores in-frame clones only, minus some. The sample yields more than 300,000 clones, just over 85% seen once. The sample consisted of PBMCs. Receptors originate from a woman aged 18-29 years in good health and CMV-seronegative. The CDR3 runs from the conserved cysteine through the conserved F or W. The D gene is left open where the match is weak. Part of the rows lack a size; the others show once, few, many or a class for expanded clones.

v_gene: TRBV28; d_gene: TRBD1; j_gene: TRBJ2-7; abundance: -; CDR3aa: CASSSPGQGSYEQYF; CDR3nt: TGTGCCAGCAGCTCGCCGGGACAGGGTTCCTACGAGCAGTACTTC
v_gene: TRBV18; d_gene: -; j_gene: TRBJ2-3; abundance: -; CDR3aa: CASSQRYRETDTQYF; CDR3nt: TGTGCCAGCTCGCAGAGATACAGGGAGACAGATACGCAGTATTTT
v_gene: TRBV29-1; d_gene: TRBD2; j_gene: TRBJ2-1; abundance: -; CDR3aa: CSVEPASGRSDEQFF; CDR3nt: TGCAGCGTTGAACCGGCTAGCGGGAGATCCGATGAGCAGTTCTTC
v_gene: TRBV5-1; d_gene: -; j_gene: TRBJ2-1; abundance: -; CDR3aa: CASSLGGYPNSYNEQFF; CDR3nt: TGCGCCAGCAGCTTAGGGGGATACCCTAACTCCTACAATGAGCAGTTCTTC
v_gene: TRBV5-1; d_gene: -; j_gene: TRBJ1-4; abundance: -; CDR3aa: CASSPASRATNEKLFF; CDR3nt: TGCGCCAGCAGCCCCGCCAGCCGGGCAACTAATGAAAAACTGTTTTTT
v_gene: TRBV27; d_gene: TRBD2; j_gene: TRBJ2-1; abundance: -; CDR3aa: CASSLSGGNYNEQFF; CDR3nt: TGTGCCAGCAGTTTATCGGGGGGGAACTACAATGAGCAGTTCTTC
v_gene: TRBV6-6; d_gene: -; j_gene: TRBJ2-3; abundance: -; CDR3aa: CASSNRREDTQYF; CDR3nt: TGTGCCAGCAGTAACAGGCGGGAAGATACGCAGTATTTT
v_gene: TRBV19; d_gene: TRBD2; j_gene: TRBJ2-7; abundance: -; CDR3aa: CASSLGEGWYEQYF; CDR3nt: TGTGCCAGTAGTCTCGGGGAGGGATGGTACGAGCAGTACTTC
v_gene: TRBV9; d_gene: TRBD2; j_gene: TRBJ2-1; abundance: -; CDR3aa: CASSPRIAGVEQFF; CDR3nt: TGTGCCAGCAGCCCTCGAATAGCGGGAGTTGAGCAGTTCTTC
v_gene: TRBV7-3; d_gene: -; j_gene: TRBJ2-1; abundance: -; CDR3aa: CASSPSRGSYNEQFF; CDR3nt: TGTGCCAGCAGCCCTTCCAGGGGCTCCTACAATGAGCAGTTCTTC
v_gene: TRBV9; d_gene: -; j_gene: TRBJ2-7; abundance: -; CDR3aa: CASSVGVGLWDEQYF; CDR3nt: TGTGCCAGCAGCGTAGGGGTGGGCCTTTGGGACGAGCAGTACTTC
v_gene: TRBV2; d_gene: TRBD1; j_gene: TRBJ2-1; abundance: -; CDR3aa: CASSLDRGRLDEQFF; CDR3nt: TGTGCCAGCAGCCTGGACAGGGGGCGCCTGGATGAGCAGTTCTTC
v_gene: TRBV6-1; d_gene: -; j_gene: TRBJ1-1; abundance: -; CDR3aa: CASSWGDTEAFF; CDR3nt: TGTGCCAGCAGTTGGGGCGACACTGAAGCTTTCTTT
v_gene: TRBV6-1; d_gene: TRBD1; j_gene: TRBJ1-5; abundance: -; CDR3aa: CAVQTGGQPQHF; CDR3nt: TGTGCCGTCCAGACAGGGGGCCAGCCCCAGCATTTT
v_gene: TRBV27; d_gene: TRBD1; j_gene: TRBJ1-2; abundance: -; CDR3aa: CASRGTGRVNYGYTF; CDR3nt: TGTGCCAGCAGAGGGACAGGGAGGGTTAACTATGGCTACACCTTC
v_gene: TRBV19; d_gene: -; j_gene: TRBJ1-2; abundance: -; CDR3aa: CASSIGQIVYGYTF; CDR3nt: TGTGCCAGTAGTATAGGACAGATTGTCTATGGCTACACCTTC
v_gene: TRBV19; d_gene: TRBD2; j_gene: TRBJ2-1; abundance: -; CDR3aa: CASTVRAGGPHEQFF; CDR3nt: TGTGCCAGTACCGTCCGAGCGGGAGGGCCCCATGAGCAGTTCTTC
v_gene: TRBV4-3; d_gene: -; j_gene: TRBJ2-3; abundance: -; CDR3aa: CASSQDGGLTDTQYF; CDR3nt: TGCGCCAGCAGTCAAGATGGAGGGCTCACAGATACGCAGTATTTT
v_gene: TRBV6-6; d_gene: -; j_gene: TRBJ1-2; abundance: -; CDR3aa: CASSTGPLRDDGYTF; CDR3nt: TGTGCCAGCAGCACCGGACCCCTCAGGGATGATGGCTACACCTTC
v_gene: TRBV27; d_gene: -; j_gene: TRBJ1-4; abundance: -; CDR3aa: CASRPGDREKLFF; CDR3nt: TGTGCCAGCAGACCAGGGGATAGGGAAAAACTGTTTTTT
v_gene: TRBV6-6; d_gene: TRBD1; j_gene: TRBJ1-1; abundance: -; CDR3aa: CASSLSRGRVNTEAFF; CDR3nt: TGTGCCAGCAGTTTGTCCAGGGGGCGGGTCAACACTGAAGCTTTCTTT
v_gene: TRBV19; d_gene: TRBD1; j_gene: TRBJ2-7; abundance: -; CDR3aa: CASSIDKRGREHF; CDR3nt: TGTGCCAGTAGTATAGATAAGAGGGGGCGCGAACACTTC
v_gene: TRBV2; d_gene: -; j_gene: TRBJ1-1; abundance: -; CDR3aa: CASRIQPNTEAFF; CDR3nt: TGTGCCAGCAGGATACAGCCGAACACTGAAGCTTTCTTT
v_gene: TRBV10-3; d_gene: -; j_gene: TRBJ2-1; abundance: -; CDR3aa: CAISFGGSSYNEQFF; CDR3nt: TGTGCCATCAGTTTCGGCGGCAGCTCCTACAATGAGCAGTTCTTC
v_gene: TRBV7-6; d_gene: -; j_gene: TRBJ2-7; abundance: -; CDR3aa: CASSQGGSSYEQYF; CDR3nt: TGTGCCAGCAGCCAGGGGGGAAGCTCCTACGAGCAGTACTTC
v_gene: TRBV18; d_gene: TRBD2; j_gene: TRBJ2-7; abundance: -; CDR3aa: CASSPWREGREQYF; CDR3nt: TGTGCCAGCTCACCATGGCGGGAGGGCCGCGAGCAGTACTTC
v_gene: TRBV19; d_gene: -; j_gene: TRBJ1-5; abundance: -; CDR3aa: CASSIRIHQPQHF; CDR3nt: TGTGCCAGTAGTATCAGGATACATCAGCCCCAGCATTTT
v_gene: TRBV5-4; d_gene: TRBD2; j_gene: TRBJ2-1; abundance: -; CDR3aa: CASSLMPTSGSGNEQFF; CDR3nt: TGTGCCAGCAGCTTGATGCCCACTAGCGGGAGTGGGAATGAGCAGTTCTTC
v_gene: TRBV7-9; d_gene: -; j_gene: TRBJ2-1; abundance: once; CDR3aa: CASSRSTSNEQFF; CDR3nt: TGTGCCAGCAGCCGGAGCACTAGCAATGAGCAGTTCTTC